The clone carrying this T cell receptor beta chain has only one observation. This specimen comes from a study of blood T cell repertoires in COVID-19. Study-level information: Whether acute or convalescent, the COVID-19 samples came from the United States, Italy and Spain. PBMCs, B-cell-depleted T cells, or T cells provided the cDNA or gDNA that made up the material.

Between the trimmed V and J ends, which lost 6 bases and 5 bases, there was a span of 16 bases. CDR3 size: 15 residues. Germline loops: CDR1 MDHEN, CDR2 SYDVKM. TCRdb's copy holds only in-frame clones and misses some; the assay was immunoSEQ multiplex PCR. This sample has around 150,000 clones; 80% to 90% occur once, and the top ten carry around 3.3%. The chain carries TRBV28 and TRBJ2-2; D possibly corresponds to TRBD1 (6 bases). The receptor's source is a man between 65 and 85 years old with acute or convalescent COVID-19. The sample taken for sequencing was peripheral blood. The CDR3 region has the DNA TGTGCCAGCAGCATCACAGGGAGAATAACCGGGGAGCTGTTTTTT. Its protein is CASSITGRITGELFF.